This T cell receptor (beta chain) was captured in a study of regulatory T cells in long-lasting Graves disease. Study-wide findings and caveats: Persistent disease was characterized by preferential usage of TRBV28, TRBJ1-2 and TRBJ2-5.

Notes on this clonotype: Its antigen remains unknown. This may be a read error, as it is one base from a much larger clone.

In building TCR beta libraries, iRepertoire HTBI primers were used together with Arm-PCR of CDR3 regions. TCRdb called the multiplex PCR reads again in MiXCR, with one record for every CDR3 protein. Found here are more than 300,000 distinct CDR3 sequences, 10% to 15% of them singletons; the top ten hold approximately 17%. Germline CDR1 reads SEHNR; CDR2 reads FQNEAQ (reference sequence). The CDR3 runs to 12 residues. Time point of the sample: newly diagnosed GD, antithyroid drugs for less than 3 months. From PBMCs, RNA was extracted and then used to make the TCR library. The same sample was also used in a study of T cells in Graves' hyperthyroidism and ophthalmopathy. From that paper: Clinical symptoms, serum thyroxine and TRAb, thyroid ultrasound and orbital computed tomography were used for the diagnoses. In blood, most of the thyroid clonotypes expanded above 0.001 were also present.

Sequenced here: peripheral blood mononuclear cells (PBMCs), sampled at new diagnosis, from a patient treated with antithyroid drugs. The origin of this receptor is a woman under 30 with Graves disease. J is TRBJ2-5 and V is TRBV7-9, with no clear D. This CDR3 is CASRGSQETRYF. The CDR3 DNA is TGTGCCAGCAGGGGTAGCCAAGAGACCCGGTACTTC.